Following are 18 T cell receptor beta chains from one sample sequenced in a study of PD-L1 blockade in urothelial cancer. Here immunoSEQ multiplex PCR was the method, and the copy in TCRdb shows in-frame clones only, minus some. The sample records 60,000 or so clones, 80% to 85% being singletons. The time point denotes: pretreatment peripheral blood. The specimen comprised PBMCs, sampled around atezolizumab (anti-PD-L1) treatment. Source of these receptors: a man aged 65-85 years with urothelial cancer.

V usage is TRBV15 and J usage is TRBJ2-2, with 13 bases aligning to TRBD2. V was clipped by 6 bases and J by 9 bases; unmatched bases: 4. The CDR3 spans 14 residues. Germline CDR1 LNHNV, CDR2 YYDKDF (reference sequence). The DNA for the CDR3 is TGTGCCACCAGGAGGACTAGCGGGAGCCGGGAGCTGTTTTTT. Translating gives CATRRTSGSRELFF. The complete variable domain, with remaining parts taken from reference TRBV15 and TRBJ2-2, reads DAMVIQNPRYQVTQFGKPVTLSCSQTLNHNVMYWYQQKSSQAPKLLFHYYDKDFNNEADTPDNFQSRRPNTSFCFLDIRSPGLGDTAMYLCATRRTSGSRELFFGEGSRLTVL.

This sequence joins TRBV2 and TRBJ2-7; 7 nucleotides line up with TRBD2. V lost 3 bases, J lost 0 bases, and 8 bases stayed unmatched. This CDR3 comprises 16 residues. Germline CDR1 and CDR2: SNHLY and FYNNEI. Here the CDR3 DNA reads TGTGCCAGCAGTGATTCAGGACTAGTATACTCCTACGAGCAGTACTTC. The encoded protein is CASSDSGLVYSYEQYF.

The sample holds one count of this clone. V gene TRBV7-3 combines with J gene TRBJ2-7; weak D call: TRBD1 (5 bases). Trimming took 5 bases from V and 3 from J, leaving 11 bases between them. The CDR3 sequence is 13 residues long. CDR1 is SGHTA and CDR2 is FQGTGA in the germline V gene. The CDR3 spells CASSTGPYYEQYF. In nucleotides, the CDR3 is TGTGCCAGCAGCACAGGTCCCTACTACGAGCAGTACTTC.

V usage is TRBV5-1 and J usage is TRBJ2-7, with 11 positions matching TRBD1. Trimming cost V 4 bases and J 4 bases; bases outside gene matches: 4. The V gene's germline CDR1 is SGHRS and CDR2 YFSETQ. The CDR3 contains 14 residues. The CDR3 nucleotides read TGCGCCAGCAGCGGGACAGGGGGACAGTACGAGCAGTACTTC. Protein sequence: CASSGTGGQYEQYF.

The chain employs TRBV9 and TRBJ2-1; a possible D gene is TRBD2 (5 bases). This CDR3 spans 14 amino acids. Between the trimmed V and J ends, which lost 4 bases and 8 bases, there was a span of 16 bases. CDR1 is SGDLS, CDR2 YYNGEE, per germline. DNA of the CDR3: TGTGCCAGCAGCTCCCACCGACCCGGGGATGAGCAGTTCTTC. It yields the protein CASSSHRPGDEQFF.

The chain employs TRBV5-4 and TRBJ2-7, with D possibly TRBD1 on 5 matching bases. Trimming stripped 0 bases from V and 6 bases from J, with 7 bases between. The CDR3 loop spans 12 amino acids. Germline V gene sequence: CDR1 SGHNT, CDR2 YYREEE (reference sequence). CDR3 in DNA: TGTGCCAGCAGCTTGGCAGGGTTCGAGCAGTACTTC. As protein: CASSLAGFEQYF. Variable domain in full (rest from reference TRBV5-4 and TRBJ2-7): ETGVTQSPTHLIKTRGQQVTLRCSSQSGHNTVSWYQQALGQGPQFIFQYYREEENGRGNFPPRFSGLQFPNYSSELNVNALELDDSALYLCASSLAGFEQYFGPGTRLTVT.

The J gene is TRBJ1-4, the V gene TRBV19, with D maybe TRBD1 (6 bases). V lost 7 bases and J 6 bases, leaving 15 bases between the germline ends. Germline lookup yields CDR1 LNHDA and CDR2 SQIVND (reference sequence). There are 14 residues in the CDR3. CDR3 DNA: TGTGCCAGTACCTCAGGGAGGGGGGATGAAAAACTGTTTTTT. As protein: CASTSGRGDEKLFF. Full variable domain (outside the CDR3, taken from reference TRBV19 and TRBJ1-4): DGGITQSPKYLFRKEGQNVTLSCEQNLNHDAMYWYRQDPGQGLRLIYYSQIVNDFQKGDIAEGYSVSREKKESFPLTVTSAQKNPTAFYLCASTSGRGDEKLFFGSGTQLSVL.

This sequence joins TRBV7-8 and TRBJ1-1, with TRBD1 matching over 10 bases. V lost 5 bases and J lost 2; bases outside the gene matches: 5. The V gene's germline CDR1 is SGHVS and CDR2 FQNEAQ. CDR3 size: 15 residues. The CDR3 DNA follows: TGTGCCAGCAGCCTCCGGACAGGGGGTAACACTGAAGCTTTCTTT. Protein product: CASSLRTGGNTEAFF.

This clone was recorded once. The CDR3 region has the DNA TGTGCCAGCAGCTTAGGACAGATTACTGGAAACACCATATATTTT. Translating it yields CASSLGQITGNTIYF. The rearrangement links TRBV13 to TRBJ1-3; D call uncertain. Germline lookup yields CDR1 PRHDT and CDR2 FYEKMQ (reference sequence). Trimming stripped 0 bases from V and 2 bases from J, with 8 bases between. This CDR3 spans 15 amino acids.

This chain links TRBV27 with TRBJ1-4, with 10 bases aligning to TRBD1. The CDR3 has 15 residues. The V gene end was trimmed by 0 bases and the J gene end by 12 bases; junction bases not matched to a gene: 7. The germline V gene encodes CDR1 MNHEY and CDR2 SMNVEV (reference sequence). The CDR3 sequence: CASSLSRQGAKELFF. The CDR3 DNA follows: TGTGCCAGCAGTTTATCCCGACAGGGGGCGAAAGAACTGTTTTTT. Drawing the rest from reference TRBV27 and TRBJ1-4, the complete variable domain is EAQVTQNPRYLITVTGKKLTVTCSQNMNHEYMSWYRQDPGLGLRQIYYSMNVEVTDKGDVPEGYKVSRKEKRNFPLILESPSPNQTSLYFCASSLSRQGAKELFFGSGTQLSVL.

V is TRBV10-3 and J is TRBJ1-2; 7 nucleotides match TRBD1. Germline V lookup: CDR1 ENHRY, CDR2 SYGVKD. J gave up 4 bases and V 7 bases, and 12 bases lay outside the gene matches. CDR3 length: 15 residues. CDR3 bases: TGTGCCATCACCTCGGACAGGTCGAGTTTCTATGGCTACACCTTC. It codes for CAITSDRSSFYGYTF.

V is TRBV5-1 and J is TRBJ1-2, with a weak D call TRBD1 (5 bases). The CDR3 has 16 residues. Trimming stripped 4 bases from V and 3 bases from J, with 19 bases between. Germline V gene data show CDR1 as SGHRS and CDR2 as YFSETQ. The CDR3 protein is CASSPDSRALHYGYTF. In DNA, the CDR3 is TGCGCCAGCAGCCCAGACAGTCGGGCGCTCCACTATGGCTACACCTTC.

The chain joins TRBV10-3 to TRBJ2-3, with 13 bases identical to TRBD2. The V and J ends lost 2 bases and 1 base, in that order; junction bases with no gene match: 6. Germline-derived CDR1 and CDR2 are ENHRY and SYGVKD. The CDR3 is made up of 18 amino acids. The CDR3 DNA sequence: TGTGCCATCAGTGAGCGACTAGCGGGAGGAGTGGGCACAGATACGCAGTATTTT. This sequence encodes CAISERLAGGVGTDTQYF.

V is TRBV19 and J is TRBJ2-6, with D possibly matching TRBD1 (6 bases). This CDR3 region has 19 residues. Trimming removed 3 bases from V and 0 bases from J, with 18 bases in between. Germline CDR1 is LNHDA and CDR2 is SQIVND (reference sequence). The CDR3, as DNA: TGTGCCAGTAGTATTCTCGCAGGGGCGGTCTTCTCTGGGGCCAACGTCCTGACTTTC. Translation: CASSILAGAVFSGANVLTF.

The chain uses TRBV19 and TRBJ2-1, with D possibly being TRBD2 (6 bases). The CDR3 is 14 residues long. Germline loops: CDR1 LNHDA, CDR2 SQIVND (reference sequence). Trimming took 8 bases from V and 3 from J, leaving 14 bases between them. CDR3 bases: TGTGCCAGTGGGACGGGAGTTCTCTACAATGAGCAGTTCTTC. Translated, it gives CASGTGVLYNEQFF.

The V call is TRBV19, the J call TRBJ1-1, with TRBD1 identical over 7 bases. J was trimmed by 1 base and V by 2 bases; bases with no gene match: 4. CDR1 is LNHDA, CDR2 SQIVND, per germline (reference sequence). CDR3 length: 15 amino acids. CDR3 sequence (DNA): TGTGCCAGTAGTATAAGGGGGCGGGAGAACACTGAAGCTTTCTTT. Its translation: CASSIRGRENTEAFF.

The genes are TRBV5-6 and TRBJ1-1; D gene unclear. V lost 0 bases and J lost 11, with 14 bases in between. The length of the CDR3 is 13 residues. Germline loops: CDR1 SGHDT, CDR2 YYEEEE. The CDR3 spells CASSLEAGGWAFF. CDR3 DNA: TGTGCCAGCAGCTTGGAGGCAGGAGGTTGGGCTTTCTTT. The variable domain in full, with the rest retrieved from reference TRBV5-6 and TRBJ1-1, is DAGVTQSPTHLIKTRGQQVTLRCSPKSGHDTVSWYQQALGQGPQFIFQYYEEEERQRGNFPDRFSGHQFPNYSSELNVNALLLGDSALYLCASSLEAGGWAFFGQGTRLTVV.

This chain connects TRBV9 to TRBJ1-4, with 7 bases lining up with TRBD1. The CDR3 has 15 amino acids. J lost 4 bases, V lost 4 bases, and 7 bases had no gene match. Germline V lookup: CDR1 SGDLS, CDR2 YYNGEE. The CDR3: CASSPRDSFNEKLFF. The CDR3 nucleotides read TGTGCCAGCAGCCCGAGGGACAGCTTTAATGAAAAACTGTTTTTT.